The 17 T cell receptor beta chains listed next were all sequenced from one sample in a study of CD8+CD57+ T cells in acquired aplastic anemia. It was genomic DNA that served as the template for profiling TCR beta VDJ and CDR3. TCRdb reprocessed the reads via MiXCR and lists one record per CDR3 protein. This sample has fewer than 250,000 distinct CDR3 sequences; about half occur once, and the top ten carry about 20%. Patients selected for sequencing had displayed CD8+CD57+ cell expansion by flow cytometry. Sequenced sample: sorted CD4+, CD8+, or CD8+CD57+ T cells (not recorded which) from PBMCs. These receptors all stem from a human donor with aplastic anemia.

The J gene is TRBJ1-4, the V gene TRBV20-1; TRBD1 might be the D (6 bases). The CDR3 runs 19 residues. CDR1 is DFQATT and CDR2 is SNEGSKA in the germline V gene (reference sequence). Trimming took off 2 bases at V and 7 bases at J, with 29 bases between the two ends. DNA for the CDR3: TGCAGTGCTAGACCCGCCGGGACTAGCGGGGGCCTTAGCGGTGAAAAACTGTTTTTT. Translated: CSARPAGTSGGLSGEKLFF.

This clonotype was recorded many times. The genes are TRBV4-1 and TRBJ2-2, with 9 bases identical to TRBD1. The germline CDR1 and CDR2 sequences are MGHRA and YSYEKL. Trimming cost V 2 bases and J 5 bases; bases outside gene matches: 6. The CDR3 sequence is 16 residues long. CDR3 amino acids: CASSQTDRGRTGELFF. CDR3 nucleotide sequence: TGCGCCAGCAGCCAAACGGACAGGGGTCGGACCGGGGAGCTGTTTTTT.

The chain joins TRBV7-6 to TRBJ1-5, with TRBD1 matching 8 bases. Looked up from germline, CDR1 is SGHVS and CDR2 is FNYEAQ. The CDR3 covers 15 residues. The V segment lost 5 bases and the J segment 5 bases; nucleotides outside the gene matches: 8. The CDR3 nucleotides are TGTGCCAGCAGCCAAATAGACAGGGGACATCAGCCCCAGCATTTT. Amino acids: CASSQIDRGHQPQHF.

The chain combines TRBV27 with TRBJ1-2; 7 nucleotides match TRBD1. Unmatched junction bases numbered 9, after V lost 10 bases and J lost 1 base. From germline, CDR1 is MNHEY and CDR2 SMNVEV (reference sequence). This CDR3 contains 14 residues. The CDR3 loop reads CATQATGLNYGYTF. The CDR3 nucleotides are TGTGCCACCCAAGCGACAGGGCTTAACTATGGCTACACCTTC.

This rearrangement joins TRBV11-2 to TRBJ1-4, with 10 bases matching TRBD1. Trimming at V came to 1 base and at J to 7 bases, leaving 6 bases not matched to a gene. This CDR3 is built from 16 residues. Germline V gene data show CDR1 as SGHAT and CDR2 as FQNNGV. The CDR3, as DNA: TGTGCCAGCAGCTTAGTGGGGCGGACAGGGGGTGAAAAACTGTTTTTT. Protein: CASSLVGRTGGEKLFF.

This chain connects TRBV5-1 to TRBJ2-5; 11 nucleotides agree with TRBD1. The germline gives CDR1 SGHRS, CDR2 YFSETQ. The CDR3 totals 14 residues. Trimming cost V 4 bases and J 3 bases; bases outside gene matches: 2. This chain's CDR3 is CASSMGQGEETQYF. CDR3 bases: TGCGCCAGCAGCATGGGACAGGGGGAAGAGACCCAGTACTTC.

The chain carries TRBV4-2 and TRBJ2-5, with 7 bases fitting TRBD1. V was pared by 0 bases and J by 4 bases, with 5 bases of the junction left unmatched. This CDR3 comprises 15 residues. CDR1 LGHNA and CDR2 YNFKEQ come from the germline V gene. The CDR3 spells CASSQDPTGTETQYF. In DNA, the CDR3 is TGTGCCAGCAGCCAAGACCCGACAGGGACAGAGACCCAGTACTTC.

This clonotype was recorded once. The rearrangement uses TRBV19 and TRBJ1-5, with D tentatively TRBD1 (6 bases). Germline V lookup: CDR1 LNHDA, CDR2 SQIVND (reference sequence). Deletions cut 5 bases from V and 6 bases from J, with 17 bases between. The CDR3 covers 15 residues. The CDR3 DNA is TGTGCCAGTAGTCCCATAACAGGGACGTCTCAGCCCCAGCATTTT. Protein: CASSPITGTSQPQHF.

This chain uses TRBV7-7 with TRBJ2-1; the match to TRBD2 covers 9 bases. The CDR3 extends over 16 amino acids. The germline V gene encodes CDR1 SSHAT and CDR2 FNYEAQ (reference sequence). With 11 bases clipped from V and 9 bases from J, the junction kept 20 bases outside the gene matches. Written as DNA, the CDR3 is TGTGCCTGGAGTGTAATGGGCGGGGGGGCACGGGGTGAGCAGTTCTTC. Translating gives CAWSVMGGGARGEQFF.

This clonotype was detected many times. The chain is built from TRBV10-3 and TRBJ2-7; TRBD2 might be the D (6 bases). The CDR3 runs 13 residues. V was cut by 4 bases and J by 6 bases, with 13 bases left in between. Germline V gene lookup returns CDR1 ENHRY and CDR2 SYGVKD. The CDR3 DNA reads TGTGCCATCAGTGGGGACTGGGGTAGCGAGCAGTACTTC. Amino acid sequence: CAISGDWGSEQYF.

The table lists this clonotype with many counts. This sequence joins TRBV6-6 and TRBJ1-5; weak D call: TRBD1 (6 bases). Trimming took 4 bases from V and 8 from J, leaving 12 bases between them. The germline gives CDR1 MNHNY, CDR2 SVGAGI (reference sequence). The CDR3 sequence is 13 residues long. CDR3 nucleotides: TGTGCCAGCAGTTTCGGACAGAGAGAGCCCCAGCATTTT. Translating gives CASSFGQREPQHF.

Details on this clonotype: This sequence may be a read error, since a much larger clone differs from it by one base. CDR3 sequence (DNA): TGTGCCGGCAGTGTGGGACTAGCGGGGGGGCCTAGGTACGAGCAGTACTTC. Amino acids: CAGSVGLAGGPRYEQYF. The chain recombines TRBV19 with TRBJ2-7; 16 bases align to TRBD2. This CDR3 is 17 amino acids long. CDR1 is LNHDA and CDR2 is SQIVND in the germline V gene (reference sequence). The V gene end was trimmed by 11 bases and the J gene end by 4 bases; junction bases not matched to a gene: 14. Full variable domain (remainder filled in from reference TRBV19 and TRBJ2-7): DGGITQSPKYLFRKEGQNVTLSCEQNLNHDAMYWYRQDPGQGLRLIYYSQIVNDFQKGDIAEGYSVSREKKESFPLTVTSAQKNPTAFYLCAGSVGLAGGPRYEQYFGPGTRLTVT.

This clonotype turned up a few times. One end of the junction fails to match germline, which may point to a read error. The CDR3, as DNA: TGTGCCTGGAGTGTAATGGCAGACCGTAATTCACCCCCCCACTTT. It specifies CAWSVMADRNSPPHF. This chain connects TRBV30 to TRBJ1-6; D not certain. Germline assignment: CDR1 GTSNPN and CDR2 SVGIG (reference sequence). The CDR3 loop spans 15 amino acids.

This chain connects TRBV24-1 to TRBJ1-6, with 7 bases fitting TRBD1. The CDR3 is 14 residues long. The V gene's germline CDR1 is KGHDR and CDR2 SFDVKD. V trimming: 9 bases; J trimming: 7 bases; junction bases outside the gene matches: 8. CDR3 coding DNA: TGTGCCACCGCGGAGGGGGCAAAGAATTCACCCCTCCACTTT. Translating it yields CATAEGAKNSPLHF.

This rearrangement joins TRBV16 to TRBJ2-7; 7 positions match TRBD1. CDR3 length equals 16 residues. The trim removed 3 bases at V and 2 bases at J, leaving 10 bases unmatched. Germline CDR1 and CDR2: KGHSY and FQNENV. This CDR3 reads CASSHKLGTVTYEQYF. The DNA of the CDR3 is TGTGCCAGCAGCCACAAGCTTGGGACAGTCACCTACGAGCAGTACTTC.

The chain recombines TRBV5-1 with TRBJ1-1, with D possibly matching TRBD1 (5 bases). The CDR3 length is 12 residues. Trimming stripped 6 bases from V and 10 bases from J, with 16 bases between. From germline, CDR1 is SGHRS and CDR2 YFSETQ. In nucleotides, the CDR3 is TGCGCCAGCACCTCCGGGGGTATAATAGCTTTCTTT. Translated: CASTSGGIIAFF. The entire variable domain, with the rest obtained from reference TRBV5-1 and TRBJ1-1, is as follows: KAGVTQTPRYLIKTRGQQVTLSCSPISGHRSVSWYQQTPGQGLQFLFEYFSETQRNKGNFPGRFSGRQFSNSRSEMNVSTLELGDSALYLCASTSGGIIAFFGQGTRLTVV.

This clonotype came up a few times. The chain has TRBV5-8 and TRBJ1-1, with 9 bases fitting TRBD1. Germline loops: CDR1 SGHTS, CDR2 YDEGEE. The trim removed 0 bases at V and 5 bases at J, leaving 5 bases unmatched. The CDR3 is 15 amino acids. CDR3 sequence reads: CASSLGDRVGTEAFF. Written as DNA, the CDR3 is TGTGCCAGCAGCTTGGGGGACAGGGTTGGAACTGAAGCTTTCTTT.